This T cell receptor beta chain appears in the sequencing data of a study of cytomegalovirus exposure and HLA in healthy donors. At the level of the study: Both the 100 to 150 validation repertoires and the approximately 620 first-cohort repertoires used the same platform, as reported by a later analysis. General observations from the study: High specificity and sensitivity for cytomegalovirus status were reported for the classifier. The study put 150 or so TCR beta chains on its list as cytomegalovirus-associated. Later, an analysis found that TCR clusters from the first cohort tended to co-occur in the 130 or so validation repertoires.

The CDR3 extends over 13 amino acids. The germline CDR1 and CDR2 sequences are MNHEY and SVGAGI. Between the trimmed V and J ends, which lost 2 bases and 4 bases, there was a span of 8 bases. Generated by immunoSEQ multiplex PCR, the TCRdb table keeps only in-frame clones and is missing some. The sample includes 50,000 to 80,000 clones, 90% to 95% of them seen just once. As to this clone: No antigen is known for it.

V and J are TRBV6-5 and TRBJ1-2; D is unresolved. The clonotype originates from a woman younger than 35 in good health and CMV-seropositive. The sample was PBMCs. The CDR3 is CASSYGSSYGYTF. In nucleotides, the CDR3 is TGTGCCAGCAGTTACGGTTCGAGCTATGGCTACACCTTC.